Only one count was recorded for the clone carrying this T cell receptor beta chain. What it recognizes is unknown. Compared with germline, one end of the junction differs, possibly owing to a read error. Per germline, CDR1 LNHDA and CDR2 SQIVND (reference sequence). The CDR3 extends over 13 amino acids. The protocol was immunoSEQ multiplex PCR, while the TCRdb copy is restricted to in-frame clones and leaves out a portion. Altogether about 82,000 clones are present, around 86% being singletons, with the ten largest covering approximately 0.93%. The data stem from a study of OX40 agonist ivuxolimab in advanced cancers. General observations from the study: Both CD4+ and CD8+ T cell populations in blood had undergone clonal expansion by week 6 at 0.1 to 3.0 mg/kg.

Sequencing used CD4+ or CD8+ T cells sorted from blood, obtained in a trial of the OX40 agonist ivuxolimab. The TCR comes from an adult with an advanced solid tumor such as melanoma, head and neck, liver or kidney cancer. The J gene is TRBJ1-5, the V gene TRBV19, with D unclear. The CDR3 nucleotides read TGTGCCAGCAGTAGTCAAAGCAATCAGCCCCAGCATTTT. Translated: CASSSQSNQPQHF.